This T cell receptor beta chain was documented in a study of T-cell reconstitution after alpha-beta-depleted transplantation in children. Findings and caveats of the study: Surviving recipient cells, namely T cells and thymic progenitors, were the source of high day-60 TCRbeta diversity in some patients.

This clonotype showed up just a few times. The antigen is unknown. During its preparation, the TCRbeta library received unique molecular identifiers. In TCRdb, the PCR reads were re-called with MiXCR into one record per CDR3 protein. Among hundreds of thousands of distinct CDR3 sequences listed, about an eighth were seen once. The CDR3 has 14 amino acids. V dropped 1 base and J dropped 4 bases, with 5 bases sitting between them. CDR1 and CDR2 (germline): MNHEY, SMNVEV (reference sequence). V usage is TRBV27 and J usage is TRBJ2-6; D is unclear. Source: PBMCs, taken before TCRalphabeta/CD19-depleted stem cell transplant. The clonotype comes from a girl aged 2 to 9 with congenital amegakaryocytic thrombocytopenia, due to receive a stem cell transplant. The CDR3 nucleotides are TGTGCCAGCAGTTTATGGGAAGGGGCCAACGTCCTGACTTTC. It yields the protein CASSLWEGANVLTF.